This TCR beta chain was sequenced during a study of cytomegalovirus exposure and HLA in healthy donors. Study-level results: Using the classifier, cytomegalovirus status was reportedly diagnosed with high specificity and sensitivity.

Germline V gene lookup returns CDR1 SGDLS and CDR2 YYNGEE. The CDR3 covers 15 residues. V shed 4 bases, J shed 8 bases, and the junction held 4 bases outside the gene matches. Repertoires were generated with immunoSEQ multiplex PCR, while TCRdb's copy carries only in-frame clones and drops some. The table has about 200,000 clones, roughly 81% seen once. From the 120-subject validation cohort, which was separate from the roughly 680-subject first cohort, the donors were drawn. This clone has just a few counts. No antigen is known for it. This sequence originates from a woman aged 30 to 39 in good health and CMV-seronegative. Sample: PBMCs. V is TRBV9 and J is TRBJ2-2, with 14 bases fitting TRBD2. The CDR3 bases are TGTGCCAGCAGCACCGGGACTAGCGGGGGTGGGGAGCTGTTTTTT. Protein product: CASSTGTSGGGELFF.